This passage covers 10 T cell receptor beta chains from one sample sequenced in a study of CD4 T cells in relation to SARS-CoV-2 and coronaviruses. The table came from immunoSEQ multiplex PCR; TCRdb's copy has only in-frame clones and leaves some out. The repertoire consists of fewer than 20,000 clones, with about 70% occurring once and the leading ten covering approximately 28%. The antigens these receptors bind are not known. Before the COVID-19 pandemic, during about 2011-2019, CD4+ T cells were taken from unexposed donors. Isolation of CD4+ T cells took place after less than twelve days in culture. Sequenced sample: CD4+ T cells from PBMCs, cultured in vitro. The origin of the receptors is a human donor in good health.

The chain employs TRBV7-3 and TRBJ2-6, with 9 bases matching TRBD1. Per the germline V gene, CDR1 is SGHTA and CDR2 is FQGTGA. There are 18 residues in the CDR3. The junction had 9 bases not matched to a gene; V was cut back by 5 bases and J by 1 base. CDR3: CASSARTGQGSGANVLTF. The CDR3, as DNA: TGTGCCAGCAGCGCTCGAACGGGACAGGGATCTGGGGCCAACGTCCTGACTTTC.

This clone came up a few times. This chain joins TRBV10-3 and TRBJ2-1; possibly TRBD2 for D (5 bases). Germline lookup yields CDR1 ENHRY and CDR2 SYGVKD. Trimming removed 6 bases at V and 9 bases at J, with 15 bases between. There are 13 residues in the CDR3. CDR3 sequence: CAIRSPLGGEQFF. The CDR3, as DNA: TGTGCCATCAGGTCCCCATTAGGAGGTGAGCAGTTCTTC.

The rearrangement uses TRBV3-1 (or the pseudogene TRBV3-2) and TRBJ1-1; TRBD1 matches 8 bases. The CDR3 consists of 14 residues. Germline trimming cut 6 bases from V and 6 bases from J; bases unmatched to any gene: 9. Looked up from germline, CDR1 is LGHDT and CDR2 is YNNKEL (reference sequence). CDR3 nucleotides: TGTGCCAGCAGTCGAGGGGAGACAGGGGCTGAAGCTTTCTTT. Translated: CASSRGETGAEAFF.

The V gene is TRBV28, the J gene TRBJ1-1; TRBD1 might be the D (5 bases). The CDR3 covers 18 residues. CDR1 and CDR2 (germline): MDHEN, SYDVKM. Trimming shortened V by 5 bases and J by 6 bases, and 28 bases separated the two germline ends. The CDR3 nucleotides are TGTGCCAGCAGTCCATATAATCCGGGGATTCTTTGGGGCTCTGAAGCTTTCTTT. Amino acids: CASSPYNPGILWGSEAFF.

Here the CDR3 DNA reads TGTGCCAGCGCCCGGGTCTCCGGGGGGGAGCTGTTTTTT. This gives the protein CASARVSGGELFF. The chain links TRBV9 to TRBJ2-2; D unclear. Germline V gene sequence: CDR1 SGDLS, CDR2 YYNGEE. The ends were cut back, 7 bases at V and 8 bases at J, with 15 bases in the middle. CDR3 length: 13 amino acids.

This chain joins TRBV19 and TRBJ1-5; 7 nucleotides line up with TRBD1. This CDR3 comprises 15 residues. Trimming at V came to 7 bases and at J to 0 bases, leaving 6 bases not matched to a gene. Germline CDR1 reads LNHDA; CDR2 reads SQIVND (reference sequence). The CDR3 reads CASTVDRDSNQPQHF. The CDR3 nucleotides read TGTGCCAGTACCGTAGACAGGGATAGCAATCAGCCCCAGCATTTT.

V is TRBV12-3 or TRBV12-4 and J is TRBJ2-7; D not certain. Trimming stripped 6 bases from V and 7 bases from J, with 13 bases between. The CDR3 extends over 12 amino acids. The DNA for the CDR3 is TGTGCCAGCAGCCCCAGTATTCAGGAGCAGTACTTC. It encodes CASSPSIQEQYF.

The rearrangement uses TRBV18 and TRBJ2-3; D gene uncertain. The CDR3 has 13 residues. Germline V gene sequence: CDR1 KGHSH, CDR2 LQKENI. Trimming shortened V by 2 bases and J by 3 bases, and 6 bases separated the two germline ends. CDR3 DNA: TGTGCCAGCTCACCAGCTAGTACAGATACGCAGTATTTT. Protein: CASSPASTDTQYF.

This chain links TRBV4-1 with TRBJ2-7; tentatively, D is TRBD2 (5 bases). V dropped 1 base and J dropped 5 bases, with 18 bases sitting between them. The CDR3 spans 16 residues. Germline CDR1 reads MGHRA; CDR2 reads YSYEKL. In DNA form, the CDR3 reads TGCGCCAGCAGCCAAGTTTTGAGTAGCGAACGGCACGAGCAGTACTTC. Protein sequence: CASSQVLSSERHEQYF.

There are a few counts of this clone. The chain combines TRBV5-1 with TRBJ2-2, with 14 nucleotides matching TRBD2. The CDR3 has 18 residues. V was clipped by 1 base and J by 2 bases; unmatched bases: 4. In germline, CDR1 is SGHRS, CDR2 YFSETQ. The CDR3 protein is CASSLRTSGRPNTGELFF. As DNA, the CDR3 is TGCGCCAGCAGCTTGAGGACTAGCGGGAGGCCTAACACCGGGGAGCTGTTTTTT.